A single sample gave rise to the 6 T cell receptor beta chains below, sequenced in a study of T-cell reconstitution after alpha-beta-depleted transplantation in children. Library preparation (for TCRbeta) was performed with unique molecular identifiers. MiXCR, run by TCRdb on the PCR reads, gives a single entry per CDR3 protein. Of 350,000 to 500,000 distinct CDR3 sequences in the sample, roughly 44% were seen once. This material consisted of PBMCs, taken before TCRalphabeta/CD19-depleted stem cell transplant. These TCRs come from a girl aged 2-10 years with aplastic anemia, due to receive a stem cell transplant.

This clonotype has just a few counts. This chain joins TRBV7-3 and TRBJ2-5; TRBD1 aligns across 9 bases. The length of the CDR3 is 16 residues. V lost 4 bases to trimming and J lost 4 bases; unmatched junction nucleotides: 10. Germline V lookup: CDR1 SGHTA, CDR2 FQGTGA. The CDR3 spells CASSSRMGQGGETQYF. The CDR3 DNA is TGTGCCAGCAGCTCTCGTATGGGACAGGGAGGAGAGACCCAGTACTTC.

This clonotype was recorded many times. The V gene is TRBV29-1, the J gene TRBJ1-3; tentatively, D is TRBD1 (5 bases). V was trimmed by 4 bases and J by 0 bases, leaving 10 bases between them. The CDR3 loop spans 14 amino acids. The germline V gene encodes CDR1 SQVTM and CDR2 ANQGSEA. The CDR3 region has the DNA TGCAGCGTTGGGACAACTAGCTCTGGAAACACCATATATTTT. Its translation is CSVGTTSSGNTIYF.

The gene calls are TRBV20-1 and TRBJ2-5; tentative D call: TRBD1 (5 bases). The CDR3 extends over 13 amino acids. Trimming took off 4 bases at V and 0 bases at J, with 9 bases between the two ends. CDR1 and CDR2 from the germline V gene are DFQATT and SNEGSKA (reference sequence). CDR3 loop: CSATQGYQETQYF. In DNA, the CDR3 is TGCAGTGCTACTCAGGGCTACCAAGAGACCCAGTACTTC.

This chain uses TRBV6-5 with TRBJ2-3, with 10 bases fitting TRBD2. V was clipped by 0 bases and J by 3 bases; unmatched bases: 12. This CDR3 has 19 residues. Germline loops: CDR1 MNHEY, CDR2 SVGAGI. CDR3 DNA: TGTGCCAGCAGTTACTCCCGGAAGCGGGAGGGCCCTCGTACAGATACGCAGTATTTT. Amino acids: CASSYSRKREGPRTDTQYF.

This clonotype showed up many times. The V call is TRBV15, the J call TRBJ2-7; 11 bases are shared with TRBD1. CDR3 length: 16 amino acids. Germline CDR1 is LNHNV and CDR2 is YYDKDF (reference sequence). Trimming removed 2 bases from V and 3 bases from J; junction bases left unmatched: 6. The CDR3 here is CATSRSRTGGVYEQYF. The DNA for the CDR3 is TGTGCCACCAGCAGATCCCGGACAGGGGGCGTCTACGAGCAGTACTTC. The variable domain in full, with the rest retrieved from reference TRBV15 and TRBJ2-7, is DAMVIQNPRYQVTQFGKPVTLSCSQTLNHNVMYWYQQKSSQAPKLLFHYYDKDFNNEADTPDNFQSRRPNTSFCFLDIRSPGLGDTAMYLCATSRSRTGGVYEQYFGPGTRLTVT.

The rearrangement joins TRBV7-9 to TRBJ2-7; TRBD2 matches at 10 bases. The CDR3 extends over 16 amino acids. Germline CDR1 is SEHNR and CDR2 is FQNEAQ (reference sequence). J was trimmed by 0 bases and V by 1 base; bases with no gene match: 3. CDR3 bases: TGTGCCAGCAGCTTAGAGGCTAGCGGGAGCTCCTACGAGCAGTACTTC. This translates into CASSLEASGSSYEQYF.